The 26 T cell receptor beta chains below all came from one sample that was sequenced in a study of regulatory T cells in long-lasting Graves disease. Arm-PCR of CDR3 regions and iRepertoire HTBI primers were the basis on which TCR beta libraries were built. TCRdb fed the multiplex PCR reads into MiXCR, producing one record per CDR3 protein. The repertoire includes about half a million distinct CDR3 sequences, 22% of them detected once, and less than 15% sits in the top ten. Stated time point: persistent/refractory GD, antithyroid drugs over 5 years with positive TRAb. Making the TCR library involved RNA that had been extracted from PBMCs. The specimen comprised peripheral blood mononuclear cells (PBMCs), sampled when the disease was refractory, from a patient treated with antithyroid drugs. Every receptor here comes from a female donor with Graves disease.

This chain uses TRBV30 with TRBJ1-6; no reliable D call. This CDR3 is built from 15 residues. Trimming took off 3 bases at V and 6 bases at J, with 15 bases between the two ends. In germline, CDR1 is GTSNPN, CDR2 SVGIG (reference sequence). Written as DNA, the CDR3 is TGTGCCTGGAGCGACGGAGACACCGTTAATTCACCCCTCCACTTT. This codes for CAWSDGDTVNSPLHF.

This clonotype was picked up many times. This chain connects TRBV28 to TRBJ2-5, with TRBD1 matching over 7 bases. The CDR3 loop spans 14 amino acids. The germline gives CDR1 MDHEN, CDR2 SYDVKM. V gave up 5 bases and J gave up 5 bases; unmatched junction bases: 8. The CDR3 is CASSPTGDEETQYF. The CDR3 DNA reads TGTGCCAGCAGTCCCACAGGGGATGAGGAGACCCAGTACTTC.

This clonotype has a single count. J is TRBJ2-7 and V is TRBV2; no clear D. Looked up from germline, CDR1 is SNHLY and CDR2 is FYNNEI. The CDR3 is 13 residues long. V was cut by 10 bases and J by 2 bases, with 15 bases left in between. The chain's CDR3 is CATRRAPPYEQYF. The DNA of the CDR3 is TGTGCCACTCGCCGGGCTCCGCCCTACGAGCAGTACTTC.

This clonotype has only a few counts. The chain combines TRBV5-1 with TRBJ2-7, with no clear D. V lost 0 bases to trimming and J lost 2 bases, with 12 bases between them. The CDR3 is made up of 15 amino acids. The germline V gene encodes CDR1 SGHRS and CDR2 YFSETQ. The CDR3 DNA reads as TGCGCCAGCAGCTTGGCCTCGGCGGAGACCTACGAGCAGTACTTC. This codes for CASSLASAETYEQYF.

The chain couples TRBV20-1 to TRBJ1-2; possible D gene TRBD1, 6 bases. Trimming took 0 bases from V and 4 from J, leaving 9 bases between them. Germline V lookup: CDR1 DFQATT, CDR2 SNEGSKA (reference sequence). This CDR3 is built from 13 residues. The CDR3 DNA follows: TGCAGTGCTAGAGATGTGGGGGCCTATGGCTACACCTTC. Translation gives CSARDVGAYGYTF.

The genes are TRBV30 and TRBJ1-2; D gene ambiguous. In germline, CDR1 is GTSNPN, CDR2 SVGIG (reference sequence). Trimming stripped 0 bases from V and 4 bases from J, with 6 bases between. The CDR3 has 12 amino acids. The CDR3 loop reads CAWSVAGYGYTF. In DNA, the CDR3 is TGTGCCTGGAGTGTCGCCGGCTATGGCTACACCTTC.

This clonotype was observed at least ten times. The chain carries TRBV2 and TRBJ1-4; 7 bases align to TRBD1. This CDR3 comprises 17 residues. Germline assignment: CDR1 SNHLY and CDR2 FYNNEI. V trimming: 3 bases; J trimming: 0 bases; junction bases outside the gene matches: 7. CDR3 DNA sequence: TGTGCCAGCAGTGAGCCCCTAAGGGGGCCAACTAATGAAAAACTGTTTTTT. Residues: CASSEPLRGPTNEKLFF.

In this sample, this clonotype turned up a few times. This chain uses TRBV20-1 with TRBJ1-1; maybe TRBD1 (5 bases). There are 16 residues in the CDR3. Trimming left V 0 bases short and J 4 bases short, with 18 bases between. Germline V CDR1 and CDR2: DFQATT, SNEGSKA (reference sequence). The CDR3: CSARDRRMTDPTEAFF. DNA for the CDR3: TGCAGTGCTAGAGATCGCAGAATGACAGACCCCACTGAAGCTTTCTTT.

The CDR3 sequence: CASSYPRDRANTGELFF. The CDR3 bases are TGTGCCAGCAGTTACCCCCGGGACAGGGCGAACACCGGGGAGCTGTTTTTT. The chain joins TRBV6-5 to TRBJ2-2; 9 nucleotides agree with TRBD1. Germline V lookup: CDR1 MNHEY, CDR2 SVGAGI. The CDR3 is 17 amino acids. V lost 2 bases, J lost 0 bases, and 4 bases stayed unmatched.

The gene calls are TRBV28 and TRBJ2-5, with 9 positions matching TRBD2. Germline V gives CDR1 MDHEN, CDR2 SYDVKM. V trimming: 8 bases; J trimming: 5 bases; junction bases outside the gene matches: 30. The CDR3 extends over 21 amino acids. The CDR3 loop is CASSPRPPRSGRPYPEETQYF. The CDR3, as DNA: TGTGCCAGCTCACCCCGTCCGCCTAGGAGCGGGAGGCCCTATCCGGAGGAGACCCAGTACTTC.

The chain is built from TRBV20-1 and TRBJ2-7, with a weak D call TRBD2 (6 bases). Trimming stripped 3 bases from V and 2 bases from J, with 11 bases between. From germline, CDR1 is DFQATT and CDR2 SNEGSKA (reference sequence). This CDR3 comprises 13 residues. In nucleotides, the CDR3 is TGCAGTGCTAGCCTAGCGCCCACCTACGAGCAGTACTTC. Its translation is CSASLAPTYEQYF.

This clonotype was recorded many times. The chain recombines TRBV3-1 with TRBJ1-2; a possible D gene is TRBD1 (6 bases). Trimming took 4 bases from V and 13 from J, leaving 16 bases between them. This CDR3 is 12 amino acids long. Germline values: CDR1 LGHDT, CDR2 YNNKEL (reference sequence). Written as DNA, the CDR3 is TGTGCCAGCAGCCCCGACAGGATTAAACTCACCTTC. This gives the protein CASSPDRIKLTF.

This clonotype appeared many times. In nucleotides, the CDR3 is TGTGCCAGTAAACAGGCCCCGGGGGGCAATCAGCCCCAGCATTTT. This codes for CASKQAPGGNQPQHF. J is TRBJ1-5 and V is TRBV19, with D perhaps TRBD1 (5 bases). Germline loops: CDR1 LNHDA, CDR2 SQIVND (reference sequence). Trimming took 7 bases from V and 2 from J, leaving 15 bases between them. The CDR3 spans 15 residues.

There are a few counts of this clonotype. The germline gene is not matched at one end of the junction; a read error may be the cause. CDR3 bases: TGTGCCAGCAGTGTAGCGGGGGGGCCTTCCGGGGAGCTGTTTTTT. It translates to CASSVAGGPSGELFF. The V and J genes are TRBV12-3 or TRBV12-4 and TRBJ2-2; TRBD2 matches at 11 bases. The CDR3 is made up of 15 amino acids.

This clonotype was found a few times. CDR3 sequence reads: CAGRPNGRASVGELFF. In nucleotides, the CDR3 is TGTGCCGGCCGCCCCAACGGGAGGGCCTCAGTCGGGGAGCTGTTTTTT. The chain couples TRBV30 to TRBJ2-2, with 8 bases identical to TRBD2. The junction had 18 bases not matched to a gene; V was cut back by 8 bases and J by 7 bases. Germline V gives CDR1 GTSNPN, CDR2 SVGIG (reference sequence). The CDR3 runs 16 residues. Filled out from reference TRBV30 and TRBJ2-2, the complete variable domain reads SQTIHQWPATLVQPVGSPLSLECTVEGTSNPNLYWYRQAAGRGLQLLFYSVGIGQISSEVPQNLSASRPQDRQFILSSKKLLLSDSGFYLCAGRPNGRASVGELFFGEGSRLTVL.

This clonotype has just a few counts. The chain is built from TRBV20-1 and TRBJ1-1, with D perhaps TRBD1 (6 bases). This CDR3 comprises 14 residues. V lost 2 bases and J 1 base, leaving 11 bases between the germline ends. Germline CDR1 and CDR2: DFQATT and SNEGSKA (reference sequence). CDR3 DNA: TGCAGTGCTAGAATCCTGGACAGGAACACTGAAGCTTTCTTT. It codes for CSARILDRNTEAFF.

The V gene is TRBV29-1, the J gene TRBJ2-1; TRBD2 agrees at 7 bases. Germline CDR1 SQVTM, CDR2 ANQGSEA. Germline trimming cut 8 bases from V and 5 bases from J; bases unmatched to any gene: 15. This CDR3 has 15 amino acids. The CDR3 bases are TGCAGCTCACAAAGGCGGCTAGCGGAAGACAATGAGCAGTTCTTC. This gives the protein CSSQRRLAEDNEQFF.

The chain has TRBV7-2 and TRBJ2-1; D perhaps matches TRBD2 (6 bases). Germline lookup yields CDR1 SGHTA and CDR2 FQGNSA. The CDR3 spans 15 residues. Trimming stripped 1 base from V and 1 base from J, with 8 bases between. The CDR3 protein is CASSLGRASYNEQFF. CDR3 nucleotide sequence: TGTGCCAGCAGCTTAGGGAGGGCGTCCTACAATGAGCAGTTCTTC.

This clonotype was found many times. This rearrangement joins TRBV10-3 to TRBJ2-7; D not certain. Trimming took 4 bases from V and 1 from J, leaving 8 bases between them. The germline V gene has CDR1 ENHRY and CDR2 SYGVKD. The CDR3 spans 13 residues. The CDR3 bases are TGTGCCATCAGTGTAGGAGATTCCTACGAGCAGTACTTC. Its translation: CAISVGDSYEQYF.

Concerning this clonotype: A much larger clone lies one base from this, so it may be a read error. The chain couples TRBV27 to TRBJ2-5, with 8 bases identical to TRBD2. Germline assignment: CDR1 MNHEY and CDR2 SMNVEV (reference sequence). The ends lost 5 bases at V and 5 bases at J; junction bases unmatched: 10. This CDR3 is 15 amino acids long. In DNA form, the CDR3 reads TGTGCCAGCAGTCTAACCTCGGCTAGCGGGGAGACCCAGTACTTC. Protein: CASSLTSASGETQYF.

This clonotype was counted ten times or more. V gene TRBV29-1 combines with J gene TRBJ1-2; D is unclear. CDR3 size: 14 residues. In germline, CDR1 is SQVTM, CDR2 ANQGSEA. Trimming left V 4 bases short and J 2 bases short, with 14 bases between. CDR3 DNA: TGCAGCGTTGGGCCTGACACTGGGAACTATGGCTACACCTTC. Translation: CSVGPDTGNYGYTF.

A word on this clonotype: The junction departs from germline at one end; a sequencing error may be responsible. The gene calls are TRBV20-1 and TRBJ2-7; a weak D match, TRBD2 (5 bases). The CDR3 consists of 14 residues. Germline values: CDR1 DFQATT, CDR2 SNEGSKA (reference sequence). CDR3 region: CSARSLDSSSEQCF. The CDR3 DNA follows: TGCAGTGCTAGGTCCCTGGACTCGTCTTCGGAGCAGTGCTTC.

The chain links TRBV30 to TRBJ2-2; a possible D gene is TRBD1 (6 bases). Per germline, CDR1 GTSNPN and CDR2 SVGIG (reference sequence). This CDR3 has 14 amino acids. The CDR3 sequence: CALGQGTITGELFF. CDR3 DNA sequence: TGTGCTCTTGGGCAAGGGACAATCACCGGGGAGCTGTTTTTT.

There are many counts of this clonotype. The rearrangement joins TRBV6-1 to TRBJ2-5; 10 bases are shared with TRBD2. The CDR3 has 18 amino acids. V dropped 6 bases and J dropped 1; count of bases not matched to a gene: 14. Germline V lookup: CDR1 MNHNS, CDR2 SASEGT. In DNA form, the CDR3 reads TGTGCCAGCAGCCGAATGGGGTCTAGCGGGGGAACCCAAGAGACCCAGTACTTC. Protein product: CASSRMGSSGGTQETQYF.

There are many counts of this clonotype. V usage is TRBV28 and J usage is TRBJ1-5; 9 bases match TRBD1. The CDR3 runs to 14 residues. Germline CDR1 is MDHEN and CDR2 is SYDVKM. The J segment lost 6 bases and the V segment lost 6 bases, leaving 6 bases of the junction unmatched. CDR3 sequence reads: CASSLTGGLQPQHF. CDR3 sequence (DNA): TGTGCCAGCAGCCTCACAGGGGGCCTTCAGCCCCAGCATTTT.

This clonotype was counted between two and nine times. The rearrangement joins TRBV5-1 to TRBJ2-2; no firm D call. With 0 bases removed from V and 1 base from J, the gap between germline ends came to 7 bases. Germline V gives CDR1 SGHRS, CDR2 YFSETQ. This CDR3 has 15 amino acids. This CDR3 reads CASSLASVNTGELFF. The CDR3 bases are TGCGCCAGCAGCTTGGCGTCGGTGAACACCGGGGAGCTGTTTTTT.